This TCR beta chain was documented in a study of cytomegalovirus exposure and HLA in healthy donors. 60 Vbeta and 13 Jbeta primers were used in PCR. Sequencing was performed with immunoSEQ multiplex PCR; in TCRdb, only in-frame clones are kept and a portion is missing. Recorded for this sample: about 60,000 clones. Worth noting for this clone: Its cognate antigen is unknown.

General study results and limits: As a later analysis showed, a missense DCLRE1C variant was linked to trimming of TCR beta V- and J-genes.

Sequenced: PBMCs. This receptor was identified in a boy between 5 and 17 years old in good health and CMV-seronegative.

In DNA, the CDR3 is TGTGCCAGCAGCTTTGAAGTTGCGCGGAGGGCCAATGAGCAGTTCTTC. Translation gives CASSFEVARRANEQFF. The chain carries TRBV5-5 and TRBJ2-1; D might be TRBD2 (6 bases). Deletions cut 2 bases from V and 6 bases from J, with 18 bases between. This CDR3 has 16 residues. Per the germline V gene, CDR1 is SGHKS and CDR2 is YYEKEE (reference sequence).